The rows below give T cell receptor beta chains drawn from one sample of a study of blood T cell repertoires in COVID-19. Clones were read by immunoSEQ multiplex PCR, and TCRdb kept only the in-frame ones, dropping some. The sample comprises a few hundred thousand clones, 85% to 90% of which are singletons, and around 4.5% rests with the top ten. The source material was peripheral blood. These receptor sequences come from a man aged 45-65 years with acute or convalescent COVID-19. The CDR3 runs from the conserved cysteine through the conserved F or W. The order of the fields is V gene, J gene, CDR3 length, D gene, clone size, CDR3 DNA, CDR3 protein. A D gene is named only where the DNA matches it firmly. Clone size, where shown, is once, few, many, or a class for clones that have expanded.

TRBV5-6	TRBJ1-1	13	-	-	TGTGCCAGCAGCTCGTCGACACGAGAGAAAGCTTTCTTT	CASSSSTREKAFF
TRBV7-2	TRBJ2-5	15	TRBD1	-	TGTGCCAGCAGCCGCCGTAGGACAGGGAGAGAGACCCAGTACTTC	CASSRRRTGRETQYF
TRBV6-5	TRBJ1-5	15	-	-	TGTGCCAGCATCGGGACACGACCTAGCAATCAGCCCCAGCATTTT	CASIGTRPSNQPQHF
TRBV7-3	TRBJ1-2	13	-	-	TGTGCCAGCAGCGAACAGGGAAGGCATGGCTACACCTTC	CASSEQGRHGYTF
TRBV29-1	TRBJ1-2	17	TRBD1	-	TGCAGCGTTGAATATAACGACAGGGGGCGATTTGGGTATGGCTACACCTTC	CSVEYNDRGRFGYGYTF
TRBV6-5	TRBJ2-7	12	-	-	TGTGCCAGCAGCTGGCCCCGCGGCGAGCAGTACTTC	CASSWPRGEQYF
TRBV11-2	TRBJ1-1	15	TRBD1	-	TGTGCCAGCAGCGACATGGGACAGGCGAACACTGAAGCTTTCTTT	CASSDMGQANTEAFF
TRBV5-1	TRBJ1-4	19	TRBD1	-	TGCGCCAGCAGCTTCACGATCCCAGGGGGAGAGGCAACTAATGAAAAACTGTTTTTT	CASSFTIPGGEATNEKLFF
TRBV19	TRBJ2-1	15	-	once	TGTGCCAGTAGTATCCCCGGGTCGTCCTACAATGAGCAGTTCTTC	CASSIPGSSYNEQFF
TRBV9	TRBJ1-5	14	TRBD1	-	TGTGCCAGCAGCGTAGGTCAGGGGGCTCAGCCCCAGCATTTT	CASSVGQGAQPQHF
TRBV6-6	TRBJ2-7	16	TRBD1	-	TGTGCCAGCACTCAAACGCCGGGACAGGGTGACTACGAGCAGTACTTC	CASTQTPGQGDYEQYF
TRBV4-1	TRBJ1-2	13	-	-	TGCGCCAGCAGCTTGGGCAGAGATTATGGCTACACCTTC	CASSLGRDYGYTF
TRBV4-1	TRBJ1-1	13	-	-	TGCGCCAGCAGCCAAGGAGGGAACACTGAAGCTTTCTTT	CASSQGGNTEAFF
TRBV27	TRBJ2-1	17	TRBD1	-	TGTGCCAGCAGTTTCCAAGCCCGCCGACAGGGGTTCAATGAGCAGTTCTTC	CASSFQARRQGFNEQFF
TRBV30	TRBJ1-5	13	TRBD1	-	TGTGCCTGGGGGGGACAGGGCGGACAGCCCCAGCATTTT	CAWGGQGGQPQHF
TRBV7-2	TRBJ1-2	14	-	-	TGTGCCAGCAGCATCGACAGCGCCAACTATGGCTACACCTTC	CASSIDSANYGYTF
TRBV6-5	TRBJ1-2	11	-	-	TGTGCCAGCAGAGTTACAGGCCGCTACACCTTC	CASRVTGRYTF
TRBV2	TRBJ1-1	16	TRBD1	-	TGTGCCAGCAGCACGACCGGGACAGGGGGTAACACTGAAGCTTTCTTT	CASSTTGTGGNTEAFF
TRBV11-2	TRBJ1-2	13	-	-	TGTGCCAGCAGCTTAGGCCAGCGCTATGGCTACACCTTC	CASSLGQRYGYTF
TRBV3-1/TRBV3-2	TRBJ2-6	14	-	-	TGTGCCAGCAGCCAAGGGAGCGGGGCCAACGTCCTGACTTTC	CASSQGSGANVLTF
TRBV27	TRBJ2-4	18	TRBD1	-	TGTGCCAGCAGTTCGAGCCCGGACAGGAATCTAGCCAAAAACATTCAGTACTTC	CASSSSPDRNLAKNIQYF
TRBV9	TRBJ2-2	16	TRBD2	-	TGTGCCAGCAGCGTAGGGGTAGCGGGGTACACCGGGGAGCTGTTTTTT	CASSVGVAGYTGELFF
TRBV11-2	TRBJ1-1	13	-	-	TGTGCCAGCAGCTTAGCAGGGGTCACTGAAGCTTTCTTT	CASSLAGVTEAFF
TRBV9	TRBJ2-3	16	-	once	TGTGCCAGCAGCGTAGGCCCCACAGGCCACACAGATACGCAGTATTTT	CASSVGPTGHTDTQYF
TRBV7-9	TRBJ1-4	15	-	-	TGTGCCAGCAGCCCTCTCGGTGCAACTAATGAAAAACTGTTTTTT	CASSPLGATNEKLFF
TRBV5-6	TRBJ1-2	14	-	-	TGTGCCAGCCCCACTGGGGCAGGGCCCTATGGCTACACCTTC	CASPTGAGPYGYTF
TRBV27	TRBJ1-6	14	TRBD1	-	TGTGCCAGCGGACCCGACAGGGAAAATTCACCCCTCCACTTT	CASGPDRENSPLHF
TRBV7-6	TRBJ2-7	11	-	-	TGTGCCAGCAGCGTCTACGAGGAGCAGTACTTC	CASSVYEEQYF
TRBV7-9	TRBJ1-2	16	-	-	TGTGCCAGCAGCTTAGGGTCAGGACAGCCAAACTATGGCTACACCTTC	CASSLGSGQPNYGYTF
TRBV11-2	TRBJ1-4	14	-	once	TGTGCCAGCAGCCGTTCTTGGCTCAATGAAAAACTGTTTTTT	CASSRSWLNEKLFF
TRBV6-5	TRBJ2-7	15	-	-	TGTGCCAGCAGCCGCTCGAGGCCTCCGGGACACGAGCAGTACTTC	CASSRSRPPGHEQYF
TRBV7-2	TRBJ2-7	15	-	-	TGTGCCAGCAGCTTATGGGCAGATAGCTCCTACGAGCAGTACTTC	CASSLWADSSYEQYF
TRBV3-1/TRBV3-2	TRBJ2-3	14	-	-	TGTGCCAGCAGCCAAGGTGCGGCCGAAGATACGCAGTATTTT	CASSQGAAEDTQYF
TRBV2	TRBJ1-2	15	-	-	TGTGCCAGCAGACTCGGGGGGCAGGGGTGGTATGGCTACACCTTC	CASRLGGQGWYGYTF
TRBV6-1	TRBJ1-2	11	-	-	TGTGCCAGCAGTGACAGGAACGGCTACACCTTC	CASSDRNGYTF
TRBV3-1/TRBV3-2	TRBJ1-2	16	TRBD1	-	TGTGCCAGCAGCCCGGGACAGGCAAATCTCTCTTATGGCTACACCTTC	CASSPGQANLSYGYTF
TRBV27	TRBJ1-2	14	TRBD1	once	TGTGCCAGCAGTTTAGGACAGGGGTCTCCTGGCTACACCTTC	CASSLGQGSPGYTF
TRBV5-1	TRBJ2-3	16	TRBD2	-	TGCGCCAGCAGCCCGACTAGCGGGGGGGCATCAGATACGCAGTATTTT	CASSPTSGGASDTQYF
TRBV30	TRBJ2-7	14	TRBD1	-	TGTGCCTGGAAAAGGGACAGGCAGTCCTACGAGCAGTACTTC	CAWKRDRQSYEQYF
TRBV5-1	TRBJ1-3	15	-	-	TGCGCCAGCAGCTCCAGGAGCGGGAGTGGAAACACCATATATTTT	CASSSRSGSGNTIYF
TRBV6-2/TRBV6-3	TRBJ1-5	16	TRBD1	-	TGTGCCAGCAGTACCCTCAATCAGGGGGCCAATCAGCCCCAGCATTTT	CASSTLNQGANQPQHF
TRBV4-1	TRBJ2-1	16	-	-	TGCGCCAGCAGGGGCTTGGGGGGGGCCGCCTACAATGAGCAGTTCTTC	CASRGLGGAAYNEQFF
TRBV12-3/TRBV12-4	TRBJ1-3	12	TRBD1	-	TGTGCCAGCAGTGATACAGGGGCAGCGGGAGATTTT	CASSDTGAAGDF
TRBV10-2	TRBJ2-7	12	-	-	TGCGCCAGCACCCCCACAGGAGTCGAGCAGTACTTC	CASTPTGVEQYF
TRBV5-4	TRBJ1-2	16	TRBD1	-	TGTGCCAGCAGCTTGGGGGGGACAGGGGATCTCTATGGCTACACCTTC	CASSLGGTGDLYGYTF
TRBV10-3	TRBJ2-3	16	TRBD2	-	TGTGCCATCAGTGAGTCAATGGGGGGGGTGCCAGATACGCAGTATTTT	CAISESMGGVPDTQYF
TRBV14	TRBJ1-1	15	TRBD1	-	TGTGCCAGCAGCGCCCGACAGGGGATGAACACTGAAGCTTTCTTT	CASSARQGMNTEAFF
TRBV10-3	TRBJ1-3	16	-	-	TGTGCCATCAGTGAGTCACGCGGCTCCGCCTGGAACACCATATATTTT	CAISESRGSAWNTIYF
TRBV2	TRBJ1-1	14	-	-	TGTGCCAGCAGTTTACAGGGAATTGGGAGTGAAGCTTTCTTT	CASSLQGIGSEAFF
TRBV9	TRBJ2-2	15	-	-	TGTGCCAGCAGCGTGGGCAGGGAAGGGACCGGGGAGCTGTTTTTT	CASSVGREGTGELFF
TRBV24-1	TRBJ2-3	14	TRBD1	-	TGTGCCACCAGTGATGCCAGGGGGACAGATACGCAGTATTTT	CATSDARGTDTQYF
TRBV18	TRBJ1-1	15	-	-	TGTGCCAGCTCCCAAAGTTGGGGGCGAGACACTGAAGCTTTCTTT	CASSQSWGRDTEAFF
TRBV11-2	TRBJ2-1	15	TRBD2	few	TGTGCCAGCAGAGTTAGCGGGCGAACCTACAATGAGCAGTTCTTC	CASRVSGRTYNEQFF
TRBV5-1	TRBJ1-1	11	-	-	TGCGCCAGCAGCTTGCGGGGGGAGGCTTTCTTT	CASSLRGEAFF
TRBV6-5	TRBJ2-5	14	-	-	TGTGCCAGCAGGGACGACGACTATAAAGAGACCCAGTACTTC	CASRDDDYKETQYF
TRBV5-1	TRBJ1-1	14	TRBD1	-	TGCGCCAGCAGGGCCGGGACAGACAACACTGAAGCTTTCTTT	CASRAGTDNTEAFF
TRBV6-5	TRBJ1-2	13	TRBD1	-	TGTGCCAGCAAGAACAGGGGCGGACCGGGCTACACCTTC	CASKNRGGPGYTF
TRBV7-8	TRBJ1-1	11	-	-	TGTGCCAGCAGCCTACGTGAGAGGAAAATCTTT	CASSLRERKIF
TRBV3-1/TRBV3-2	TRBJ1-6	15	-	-	TGTGCCAGCAGCCAAGGGTACAGGGCGAATTCACCCCTCCACTTT	CASSQGYRANSPLHF
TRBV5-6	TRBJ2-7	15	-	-	TGTGCCAGCAGCTCCTCGGGACACGCGGACTACGAGCAGTACTTC	CASSSSGHADYEQYF